The rows below give T cell receptor beta chains drawn from one sample of a study of cytomegalovirus exposure and HLA in healthy donors. Libraries were prepared by immunoSEQ multiplex PCR; TCRdb keeps only in-frame clonotypes and omits some of them. The sample includes roughly 140,000 clones, roughly 80% of them seen just once. The sequenced material came from PBMCs. These receptors were obtained from a man aged 40-55 years in good health and CMV-seropositive. Each CDR3 is given with its conserved first and last residue. A D gene is named only where the DNA matches it firmly. Expanded clones get a size class; other rows say once, few or many, or leave the size out.

J | D | size | V | DNA | CDR3
TRBJ2-7 | TRBD1 | NA | TRBV7-2 | TGTGCCAGCAGCTTTTCTCGGGACAGGGAAGACTCCTACGAGCAGTACTTC | CASSFSRDREDSYEQYF
TRBJ2-7 | TRBD1 | NA | TRBV28 | TGTGCCACCTTACAGGGGGCTCCCTACGAGCAGTACTTC | CATLQGAPYEQYF
TRBJ2-4 | NA | NA | TRBV5-1 | TGCGCCAGCAGCTTGTCAGGGGAAGACATTCAGTACTTC | CASSLSGEDIQYF
TRBJ1-4 | NA | NA | TRBV5-1 | TGCGCCAGCAGTCCACGGGTTTCGTCGGGTGAAAAACTGTTTTTT | CASSPRVSSGEKLFF
TRBJ2-1 | TRBD2 | NA | TRBV2 | TGTGCCAGCAGTGACGCTAGCGGGAGATATGGCAATGAGCAGTTCTTC | CASSDASGRYGNEQFF
TRBJ2-5 | NA | once | TRBV7-9 | TGTGCCAGCAGCTTCGGGCGGGACCAAGAGCAGTACTTC | CASSFGRDQEQYF
TRBJ1-5 | NA | NA | TRBV13 | TGTGCCAGCAGCTTACGGGGTAGCAATCAGCCCCAGCATTTT | CASSLRGSNQPQHF
TRBJ2-5 | TRBD1 | NA | TRBV20-1 | TGCAGCCCTGGACAGGGGGAGACCCAGTACTTC | CSPGQGETQYF
TRBJ2-1 | TRBD2 | few | TRBV7-9 | TGTGCCAGCACCGTAGCGGGAGGAAAATACAATGAGCAGTTCTTC | CASTVAGGKYNEQFF
TRBJ2-5 | NA | NA | TRBV7-7 | TGTGCCAGCAGCCCCTACGGGGAGACCCAGTACTTC | CASSPYGETQYF
TRBJ2-7 | NA | NA | TRBV7-9 | TGTGCCAGCACATTGCAGGGGCTAACCTACGAGCAGTACTTC | CASTLQGLTYEQYF
TRBJ2-7 | NA | NA | TRBV13 | TGTGCCAGCAGCATTACCTACGAGCAGTACTTC | CASSITYEQYF
TRBJ1-1 | NA | once | TRBV19 | TGTGCCAGTAATACAGGATGGAACACTGAAGCTTTCTTT | CASNTGWNTEAFF
TRBJ2-7 | NA | NA | TRBV27 | TGTGCCAGCAGTTCACGTAGTGACAGGCGTATCCCCTACGAGCAGTACTTC | CASSSRSDRRIPYEQYF
TRBJ2-5 | TRBD1 | NA | TRBV5-4 | TGTGCCAGCAGTAGGACAGGGGATGAGACCCAGTACTTC | CASSRTGDETQYF
TRBJ2-2 | NA | NA | TRBV4-3 | TGCGCCAGCTCCCAGGGGTCCGGGGAGCTGTTTTTT | CASSQGSGELFF
TRBJ2-1 | NA | once | TRBV7-6 | TGTGCCAGCAGCCTAGTAGGGGGAAGGGAGCAGTTCTTC | CASSLVGGREQFF
TRBJ1-1 | NA | NA | TRBV7-9 | TGTGCCAGCAGCTTACAGAACGTGAACACTGAAGCTTTCTTT | CASSLQNVNTEAFF
TRBJ2-1 | TRBD2 | once | TRBV2 | TGTGCCAGCCGGCGGCGGGAGTTCGGCAATGAGCAGTTCTTC | CASRRREFGNEQFF
TRBJ2-1 | NA | NA | TRBV27 | TGTGCCAGCAGTTTTTGGCCCCCGGGTGAGCAGTTCTTC | CASSFWPPGEQFF
TRBJ2-5 | TRBD1 | NA | TRBV2 | TGTGCCAGCAGCAGGGACAGGCAAGAGACCCAGTACTTC | CASSRDRQETQYF
TRBJ2-1 | NA | NA | TRBV6-6 | TGTGCCAGCTTAGGGGGCTCCTACAATGAGCAGTTCTTC | CASLGGSYNEQFF
TRBJ2-3 | TRBD1 | NA | TRBV30 | TGTGCCTGGTCCTACAGGGGGACAGATACGCAGTATTTT | CAWSYRGTDTQYF
TRBJ2-1 | TRBD1 | NA | TRBV6-1 | TGTGCCAGCAGTGAAGGGACAGGGGGAATTTCCTACAATGAGCAGTTCTTC | CASSEGTGGISYNEQFF
TRBJ1-2 | TRBD1 | NA | TRBV2 | TGTGCCAGCATCGGACAGGGCGGCTATGGCTACACCTTC | CASIGQGGYGYTF
TRBJ2-7 | TRBD2 | large | TRBV14 | TGTGCCAGCAGCCCCCGACTAGCGGGAGGGACCTACGAGCAGTACTTC | CASSPRLAGGTYEQYF
TRBJ2-5 | TRBD2 | NA | TRBV5-5 | TGTGCCACCGGCGGGAGTCCGCAAGAGACCCAGTACTTC | CATGGSPQETQYF
TRBJ2-3 | TRBD2 | NA | TRBV7-3 | TGTGCCAGCAGCTCCAAGGGCTCTAGCGGGGGGAGCCGACGAGATACGCAGTATTTT | CASSSKGSSGGSRRDTQYF
TRBJ2-1 | TRBD2 | NA | TRBV5-4 | TGTGCCAGCAGCTTGGGAGGGTTCGGTAGAGCGGGGGGGCAGAATGAGCAGTTCTTC | CASSLGGFGRAGGQNEQFF
TRBJ2-7 | TRBD1 | NA | TRBV5-1 | TGCGCCAGCAGCTTGGGAGGACAGGGGGAGCCCTACGAGCAGTACTTC | CASSLGGQGEPYEQYF
TRBJ1-1 | NA | NA | TRBV6-5 | TGTGCCAGCAGTTACTCGGGGGCGCTGACCACTGAAGCTTTCTTT | CASSYSGALTTEAFF
TRBJ2-5 | TRBD1 | once | TRBV10-3 | TGTGCCACGAGGGACAGCACGGAAGAGACCCAGTACTTC | CATRDSTEETQYF
TRBJ2-3 | NA | NA | TRBV5-1 | TGCGCCAGCAGCTTTAACAGTGATAATACGCAGTATTTT | CASSFNSDNTQYF
TRBJ2-4 | TRBD2 | NA | TRBV2 | TGTGCCAGCAGTTTCGAGCGGGATCACATTCAGTACTTC | CASSFERDHIQYF
TRBJ1-2 | NA | NA | TRBV6-1 | TGTGCCAGCAGTGTCGCAGGATCCGGCTACACCTTC | CASSVAGSGYTF
TRBJ1-1 | NA | NA | TRBV5-1 | TGCGCCAGCAGGCAACAGACGAACACTGAAGCTTTCTTT | CASRQQTNTEAFF
TRBJ1-1 | NA | NA | TRBV4-3 | TGCGCCAGCAGCCACGGTACCACTGAAGCTTTCTTT | CASSHGTTEAFF
TRBJ1-5 | NA | NA | TRBV19 | TGTGCCAGTAGTCTATGGGGGGGCAGGCTTAGCAATCAGCCCCAGCATTTT | CASSLWGGRLSNQPQHF
TRBJ1-4 | NA | NA | TRBV6-1 | TGTGCCAGCAGTCCCCCCTTGGCGGGGGTAGTTGAACTGTTTTTT | CASSPPLAGVVELFF
TRBJ1-5 | NA | NA | TRBV9 | TGTGCCAGCAGCCCCCCGGGGGGGGCAGGTCAGCCCCAGCATTTT | CASSPPGGAGQPQHF
TRBJ1-1 | NA | once | TRBV11-2 | TGTGCCAGCAGCTTAAGGGGCACTGAAGCTTTCTTT | CASSLRGTEAFF
TRBJ1-1 | NA | NA | TRBV18 | TGTGCCAGCTCACAAGACCATTCCCGGGACACTGAAGCTTTCTTT | CASSQDHSRDTEAFF
TRBJ1-3 | NA | NA | TRBV7-9 | TGTGCCAGCAGCTTCCTGGGCGTGACGAACACCATATATTTT | CASSFLGVTNTIYF
TRBJ1-2 | NA | NA | TRBV7-9 | TGTGCCAGCAGCTGGGGCTTAGATAACTATGGCTACACCTTC | CASSWGLDNYGYTF
TRBJ2-1 | NA | NA | TRBV27 | TGTGCCAGCAGTCGCGGACTAGGGGGGGTGGAGGAGCAGTTCTTC | CASSRGLGGVEEQFF
TRBJ1-3 | TRBD1 | NA | TRBV9 | TGTGCCAGCAGCGTAGACCCCGGGACAGGGTTTGGAGGTTCCTCTGGAAACACCATATATTTT | CASSVDPGTGFGGSSGNTIYF
TRBJ2-3 | TRBD2 | NA | TRBV18 | TGTGCCAGCTCATTTCCGGGACTAGCGGGAGCAGATACGCAGTATTTT | CASSFPGLAGADTQYF
TRBJ1-6 | NA | NA | TRBV4-2 | TGTGCCAGCAGCCAAGACCAGGAGGTGAACCTGTCACCCCTCCACTTT | CASSQDQEVNLSPLHF
TRBJ2-2 | NA | NA | TRBV7-9 | TGTGCCAGCAGCTCCCTTCTGGCGGTGAACACCGGGGAGCTGTTTTTT | CASSSLLAVNTGELFF
TRBJ1-6 | NA | NA | TRBV2 | TGTGCCAGCAGTGGGGGAGGCGGGTATAATTCACCCCTCCACTTT | CASSGGGGYNSPLHF
TRBJ2-3 | NA | NA | TRBV6-1 | TGTGCCAGCAGTTCCGCAGTAACCCGCACAGATACGCAGTATTTT | CASSSAVTRTDTQYF
TRBJ1-1 | NA | NA | TRBV10-2 | TGCGCCAGCAGAGACAGCGCTGAAGCTTTCTTT | CASRDSAEAFF
TRBJ2-2 | NA | NA | TRBV7-9 | TGTGCCAGCAGCTTAGGGGGCACCACCGGGGAGCTGTTTTTT | CASSLGGTTGELFF
TRBJ2-1 | TRBD2 | NA | TRBV5-1 | TGCGCCAGCACCCAGGGGGGGCTAGCGGGACTTAATGAGCAGTTCTTC | CASTQGGLAGLNEQFF